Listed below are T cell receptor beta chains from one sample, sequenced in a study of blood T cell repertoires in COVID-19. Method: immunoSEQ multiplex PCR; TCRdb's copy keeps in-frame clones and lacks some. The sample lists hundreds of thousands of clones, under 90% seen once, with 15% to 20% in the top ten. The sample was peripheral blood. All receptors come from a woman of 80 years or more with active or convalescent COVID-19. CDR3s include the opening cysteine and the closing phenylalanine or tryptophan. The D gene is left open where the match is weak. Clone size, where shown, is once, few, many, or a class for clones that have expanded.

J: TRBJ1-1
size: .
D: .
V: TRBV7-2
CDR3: CASSPRRLTEAFF
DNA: TGTGCCAGCAGCCCTCGTAGACTGACTGAAGCTTTCTTT

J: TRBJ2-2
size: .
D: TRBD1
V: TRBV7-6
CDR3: CASSSYLNGADPGQGPTGELFF
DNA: TGTGCCAGCAGCTCCTATCTGAACGGTGCAGATCCGGGACAGGGACCGACCGGGGAGCTGTTTTTT

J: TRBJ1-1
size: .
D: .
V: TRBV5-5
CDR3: CASSLPIDRGQTEAFF
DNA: TGTGCCAGCAGCCTCCCGATCGACAGAGGCCAGACTGAAGCTTTCTTT

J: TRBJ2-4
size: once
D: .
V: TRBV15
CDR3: CATSRDHGKSSVAKNIQYF
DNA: TGTGCCACCAGCAGAGATCACGGGAAAAGCTCTGTAGCCAAAAACATTCAGTACTTC

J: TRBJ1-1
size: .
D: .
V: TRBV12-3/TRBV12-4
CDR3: CASSLQRSTEAFF
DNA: TGTGCCAGCAGTTTACAGAGGAGCACTGAAGCTTTCTTT

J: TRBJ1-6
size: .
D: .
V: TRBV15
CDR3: CATSRDRGFPASNSPLHF
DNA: TGTGCCACCAGCAGAGATAGGGGGTTCCCGGCAAGCAATTCACCCCTCCACTTT

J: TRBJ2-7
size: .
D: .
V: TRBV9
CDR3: CASSVGQGPPYEQYF
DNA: TGTGCCAGCAGCGTAGGCCAGGGGCCACCCTACGAGCAGTACTTC

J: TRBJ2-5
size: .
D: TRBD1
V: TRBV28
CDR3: CASSLGTGVQETQYF
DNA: TGTGCCAGCAGTTTGGGGACAGGGGTCCAAGAGACCCAGTACTTC

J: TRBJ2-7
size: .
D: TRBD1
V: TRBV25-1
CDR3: CASRRTGMTYEQYF
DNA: TGTGCCAGCAGAAGGACAGGAATGACCTACGAGCAGTACTTC

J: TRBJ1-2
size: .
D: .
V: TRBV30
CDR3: CAWSLNGRITDYGYTF
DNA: TGTGCCTGGAGTCTAAACGGCAGGATTACAGACTATGGCTACACCTTC

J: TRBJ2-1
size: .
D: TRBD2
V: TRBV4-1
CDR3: CASSLRPGLAAYNEQFF
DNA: TGCGCCAGCAGCCTCCGCCCCGGGCTAGCGGCGTACAATGAGCAGTTCTTC